This T cell receptor (beta chain) is from a study of blood T cell repertoires in COVID-19. Looking at the study overall: T cells, B-cell-depleted T cells, or PBMCs provided the cDNA or gDNA that served as material.

V lost 0 bases to trimming and J lost 0 bases, with 19 bases between them. The germline gives CDR1 SGDLS, CDR2 YYNGEE. This CDR3 spans 19 amino acids. Assay: immunoSEQ multiplex PCR; the TCRdb copy retains only in-frame clones and omits some. The table records under 130,000 clones, 70% to 90% of them present only once. The source is a man aged 45-65 years in a cohort sampled during active COVID-19. Sequencing was done on a sample of peripheral blood. V usage is TRBV9 and J usage is TRBJ2-1; no definite D call. This CDR3 is CASSVATNSPNSSYNEQFF. CDR3 nucleotide sequence: TGTGCCAGCAGCGTAGCTACGAACAGCCCGAATAGCTCCTACAATGAGCAGTTCTTC.